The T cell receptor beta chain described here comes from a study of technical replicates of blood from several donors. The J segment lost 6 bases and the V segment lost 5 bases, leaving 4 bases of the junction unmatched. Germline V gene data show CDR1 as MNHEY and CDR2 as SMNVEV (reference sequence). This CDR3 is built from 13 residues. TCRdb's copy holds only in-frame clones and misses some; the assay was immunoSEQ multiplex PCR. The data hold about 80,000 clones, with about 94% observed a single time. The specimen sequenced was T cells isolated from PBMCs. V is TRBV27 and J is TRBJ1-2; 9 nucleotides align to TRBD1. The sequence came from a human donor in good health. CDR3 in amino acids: CASSKGTGNGYTF. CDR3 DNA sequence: TGTGCCAGCAGTAAGGGGACAGGGAATGGCTACACCTTC.